Included here is one T cell receptor (beta chain) sequence, with context. Its matching antigen is unknown. The source of the sample is a study of T cell responses to AZD1222 COVID-19 vaccine. General study results and limits: The breadth and depth of Spike-specific TCRs increased once two AZD1222 doses had been given.

Germline CDR1 SGHTA, CDR2 FQGNSA. Deletions cut 4 bases from V and 1 base from J, with 8 bases between. The CDR3 is made up of 13 amino acids. The table came from immunoSEQ multiplex PCR; TCRdb's copy has only in-frame clones and leaves some out. The table records roughly 140,000 clones, 90% to 95% of them present only once. The sample consisted of peripheral blood, taken on day 0 of AZD1222 vaccination. The rearrangement uses TRBV7-2 and TRBJ2-7; no clear D gene. The receptor comes from an adult in good health. The CDR3, as DNA: TGTGCCAGCAGCTGGACGAAATCCTACGAGCAGTACTTC. It yields the protein CASSWTKSYEQYF.